The present T cell receptor beta chain was sequenced within a study of cytomegalovirus exposure and HLA in healthy donors. Study-wide background: Caucasian-associated ancestry cluster membership applied to about four fifths of over 350 genotyped donors.

Regarding the study as a whole: HLA alleles were associated with fewer than 20,000 TCR beta sequences in a later analysis at 0.05 false discovery rate. The availability of immune exposure information extended only to CMV serostatus.

This CDR3 has 13 residues. V was trimmed by 4 bases and J by 5 bases, leaving 12 bases between them. Germline V gene lookup returns CDR1 SGHNT and CDR2 YYREEE (reference sequence). This clone was seen only a few times. The target antigen is unknown. Healthy bone marrow donors made up the cohort. PCR was performed using 60 Vbeta and 13 Jbeta primers. Data came from immunoSEQ multiplex PCR; TCRdb stores just in-frame clones and leaves some out. The sample has more than 110,000 clones, about 80% seen once. This chain joins TRBV5-4 and TRBJ2-5, with a weak D call TRBD2 (5 bases). The sequencing sample was made of PBMCs. This clonotype was obtained from a man aged 35 to 55 in good health and CMV-seropositive. The CDR3 nucleotides are TGTGCCAGCAGCCCCCCGTCGGGGGAGACCCAGTACTTC. It translates to CASSPPSGETQYF.